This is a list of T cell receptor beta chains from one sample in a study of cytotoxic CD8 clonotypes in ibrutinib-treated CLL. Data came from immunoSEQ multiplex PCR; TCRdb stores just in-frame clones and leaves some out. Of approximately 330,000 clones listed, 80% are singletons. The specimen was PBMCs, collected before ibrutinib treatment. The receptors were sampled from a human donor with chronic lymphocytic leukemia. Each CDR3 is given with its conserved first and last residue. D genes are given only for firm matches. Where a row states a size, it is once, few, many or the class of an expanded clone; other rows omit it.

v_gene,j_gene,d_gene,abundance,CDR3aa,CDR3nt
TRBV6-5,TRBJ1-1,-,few,CASSHRQPNTEAFF,TGTGCCAGCAGTCACAGACAGCCGAACACTGAAGCTTTCTTT
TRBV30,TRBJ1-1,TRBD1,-,CAWSVLGDRGRGTEAFF,TGTGCCTGGAGTGTATTAGGGGACAGGGGGCGCGGGACTGAAGCTTTCTTT
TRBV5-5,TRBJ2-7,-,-,CASSPSGADEQYF,TGTGCCAGCAGCCCCTCAGGGGCCGACGAGCAGTACTTC
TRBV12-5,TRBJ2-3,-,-,CASGLSPSPSTDTQYF,TGTGCTAGTGGTTTGTCTCCTAGCCCTAGCACAGATACGCAGTATTTT
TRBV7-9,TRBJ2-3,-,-,CASSETDTQYF,TGTGCCAGCAGCGAAACAGATACGCAGTATTTT
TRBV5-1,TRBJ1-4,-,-,CASSFVGAGSPRFF,-
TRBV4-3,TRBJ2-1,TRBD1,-,CASSKGQSSYNEQFF,TGCGCCAGCAGCAAGGGACAGAGCTCCTACAATGAGCAGTTCTTC
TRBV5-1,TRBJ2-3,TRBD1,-,CASSAGTVGDTQYF,TGCGCCAGCAGCGCCGGGACAGTGGGTGATACGCAGTATTTT
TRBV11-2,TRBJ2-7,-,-,CASSLEPGLGLEQYF,TGTGCCAGCAGCTTAGAGCCGGGCCTTGGTCTCGAGCAGTACTTC
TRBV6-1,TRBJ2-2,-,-,CASSGQRTGELFF,TGTGCCAGCAGCGGACAGAGAACCGGGGAGCTGTTTTTT
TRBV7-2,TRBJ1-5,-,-,CASSLVGWSNQPQHF,TGTGCCAGCAGCTTAGTAGGGTGGAGCAATCAGCCCCAGCATTTT
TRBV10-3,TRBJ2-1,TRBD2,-,CAITKLAGGPNEQFF,TGTGCCATCACCAAACTAGCGGGAGGGCCCAATGAGCAGTTCTTC
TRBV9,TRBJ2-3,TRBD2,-,CASSVGGGRSGADTQYF,TGTGCCAGCAGCGTAGGGGGCGGGAGGTCAGGGGCAGATACGCAGTATTTT
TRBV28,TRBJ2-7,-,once,CASTVDTPYEQYF,TGTGCCAGCACCGTGGATACCCCCTACGAGCAGTACTTC
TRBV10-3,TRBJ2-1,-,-,CAISKQEVGDNEQFF,TGTGCCATCAGTAAACAGGAGGTAGGGGACAATGAGCAGTTCTTC
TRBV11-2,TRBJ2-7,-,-,CASSLEFPVAYEQYF,TGTGCCAGCAGCTTAGAATTTCCGGTAGCCTACGAGCAGTACTTC
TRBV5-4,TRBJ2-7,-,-,CASSSRPSDEQYF,TGTGCCAGCAGTTCTCGGCCTAGCGACGAGCAGTACTTC
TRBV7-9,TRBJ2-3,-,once,CASSFQVTDTQYF,TGTGCCAGCAGTTTTCAGGTCACAGATACGCAGTATTTT
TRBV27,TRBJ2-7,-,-,CASSFGREAYEQYF,TGTGCCAGCAGTTTCGGGCGGGAAGCCTACGAGCAGTACTTC
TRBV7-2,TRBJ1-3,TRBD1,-,CASSLVTGSGNTIYF,TGTGCCAGCAGCTTAGTGACAGGGTCTGGAAACACCATATATTTT
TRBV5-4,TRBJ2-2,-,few,CASSLGGRGNTGELFF,TGTGCCAGCAGCTTGGGAGGCAGGGGAAACACCGGGGAGCTGTTTTTT
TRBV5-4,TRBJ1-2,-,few,CASSLAGQRYYGYTF,TGTGCCAGCAGCTTGGCCGGACAGAGATACTATGGCTACACCTTC
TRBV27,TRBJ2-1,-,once,CASSPLSNEQFF,TGTGCCAGCAGCCCCTTGTCGAATGAGCAGTTCTTC
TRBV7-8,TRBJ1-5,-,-,CASSLARAAVQPQHF,TGTGCCAGCAGCTTAGCCAGGGCTGCGGTTCAGCCCCAGCATTTT
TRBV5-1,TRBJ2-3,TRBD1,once,CASSLWTGSTDTQYF,TGCGCCAGCAGCCTTTGGACAGGAAGCACAGATACGCAGTATTTT
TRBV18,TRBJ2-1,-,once,CASSPPGVAASYNEQFF,TGTGCCAGCTCACCACCGGGAGTAGCCGCCTCCTACAATGAGCAGTTCTTC
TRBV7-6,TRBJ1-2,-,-,CASSLGQEGPGYTF,TGTGCCAGCAGCTTAGGGCAGGAAGGGCCCGGCTACACCTTC
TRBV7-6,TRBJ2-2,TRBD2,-,CASSPGLAGYPPGELFF,TGTGCCAGCAGTCCGGGACTAGCGGGATATCCCCCCGGGGAGCTGTTTTTT
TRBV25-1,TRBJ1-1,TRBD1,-,CASSDRDREAEAFF,TGTGCCAGCAGTGACCGGGACAGGGAGGCTGAAGCTTTCTTT
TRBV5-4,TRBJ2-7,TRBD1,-,CASSPSAWDRGLYEQYF,TGTGCCAGCAGCCCTAGCGCGTGGGACAGGGGCCTCTACGAGCAGTACTTC
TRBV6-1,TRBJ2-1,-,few,CASRSTGNNEQFF,TGTGCCAGCAGGTCCACTGGCAACAATGAGCAGTTCTTC
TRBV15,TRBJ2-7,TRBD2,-,CATSPKREGSYEQYF,TGTGCCACCAGCCCTAAGCGGGAGGGATCCTACGAGCAGTACTTC
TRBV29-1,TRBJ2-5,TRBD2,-,CSVTSGGEETQYF,TGCAGCGTTACTAGCGGGGGGGAAGAGACCCAGTACTTC
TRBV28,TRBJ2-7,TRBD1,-,CASSHSGTGGYEQYF,TGTGCCAGCAGTCATTCCGGGACAGGGGGCTACGAGCAGTACTTC
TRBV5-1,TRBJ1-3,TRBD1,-,CASSLTGAGNTIYF,TGCGCCAGCAGCTTGACAGGGGCTGGAAACACCATATATTTT
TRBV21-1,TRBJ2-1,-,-,CASSKVSPDDEQFF,TGTGCCAGCAGCAAAGTGTCACCCGACGATGAGCAGTTCTTC
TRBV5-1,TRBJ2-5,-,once,CASSTGLLEETQYF,TGCGCCAGCAGCACTGGACTACTAGAAGAGACCCAGTACTTC
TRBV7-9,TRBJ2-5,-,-,CASSRGIQETQYF,TGTGCCAGCAGTCGGGGAATCCAAGAGACCCAGTACTTC
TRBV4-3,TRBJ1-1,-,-,CASSQYWENTEAFF,TGCGCCAGCAGCCAATATTGGGAGAACACTGAAGCTTTCTTT
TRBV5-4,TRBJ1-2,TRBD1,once,CASSGWDRVNYGYTF,TGTGCCAGCAGCGGGTGGGACAGGGTGAACTATGGCTACACCTTC
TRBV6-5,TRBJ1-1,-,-,CASSKRTEKNTEAFF,TGTGCCAGCAGTAAACGGACGGAGAAGAACACTGAAGCTTTCTTT
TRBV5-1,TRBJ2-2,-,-,CASSLRNGELFF,TGCGCCAGCAGTCTACGAAACGGGGAGCTGTTTTTT
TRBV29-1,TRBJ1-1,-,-,CSVVSPEAFF,TGCAGCGTTGTATCCCCTGAAGCTTTCTTT
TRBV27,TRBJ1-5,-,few,CASSLGDNQPQHF,TGTGCCAGCAGTTTAGGCGATAATCAGCCCCAGCATTTT
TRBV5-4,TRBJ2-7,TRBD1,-,CASSLLAGGEQYF,TGTGCCAGCAGCTTGTTGGCAGGGGGCGAGCAGTACTTC
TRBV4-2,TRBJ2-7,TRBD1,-,CASSQAGTGPNEQYF,TGTGCCAGCAGCCAAGCCGGGACAGGTCCTAACGAGCAGTACTTC
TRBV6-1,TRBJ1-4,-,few,CASSEGGDGEKLFF,TGTGCCAGCAGTGAGGGAGGGGATGGGGAAAAACTGTTTTTT
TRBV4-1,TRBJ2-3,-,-,CASSQVEILARRSDTQYF,TGCGCCAGCAGCCAAGTCGAAATACTAGCCCGGAGGTCTGATACGCAGTATTTT
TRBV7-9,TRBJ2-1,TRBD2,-,CASSSTSGRAYFHEQFF,TGTGCCAGCAGCTCGACTAGCGGGAGGGCCTATTTCCATGAGCAGTTCTTC
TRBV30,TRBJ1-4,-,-,CAWRRAPNEKLFF,TGTGCCTGGAGAAGAGCCCCTAATGAAAAACTGTTTTTT
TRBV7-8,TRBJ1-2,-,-,CASISGAGANYGYTF,TGTGCCAGCATCTCGGGGGCAGGAGCTAACTATGGCTACACCTTC
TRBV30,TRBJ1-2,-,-,CAWSFRGENYGYTF,TGTGCCTGGAGTTTCAGGGGCGAGAACTATGGCTACACCTTC
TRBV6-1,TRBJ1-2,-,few,CASSEGRGSYGYTF,TGTGCCAGCAGTGAAGGGCGGGGATCCTATGGCTACACCTTC
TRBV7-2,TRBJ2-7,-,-,CASSLGGRAYEQYF,TGTGCCAGCAGCTTAGGTGGGAGAGCCTACGAGCAGTACTTC
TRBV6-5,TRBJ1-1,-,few,CASSYLGGTEAFF,TGTGCCAGCAGTTATCTGGGCGGGACTGAAGCTTTCTTT
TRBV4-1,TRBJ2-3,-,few,CASSQEGRYTDTQYF,TGCGCCAGCAGCCAAGAAGGCAGATACACAGATACGCAGTATTTT
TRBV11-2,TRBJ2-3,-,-,CASSPRKDTQYF,TGTGCCAGCAGTCCAAGAAAAGATACGCAGTATTTT